The clone carrying this TCR beta chain was detected only once. These data belong to a study of blood T cell repertoires in COVID-19. The data were produced by immunoSEQ multiplex PCR, yet TCRdb's version contains in-frame clones alone and is incomplete. The sample has about 250,000 clones, about 80% seen once; the top ten hold around 8.9%. There are 14 residues in the CDR3. The ends lost 7 bases at V and 9 bases at J; junction bases unmatched: 7. Germline lookup yields CDR1 MNHEY and CDR2 SVGAGI. The receptor comes from a man older than 75 with acute or convalescent COVID-19. The sequenced sample was peripheral blood. J is TRBJ1-6 and V is TRBV6-5, with 9 bases identical to TRBD1. The CDR3 sequence is CASTLDRGTSPLHF. The CDR3 region has the DNA TGTGCCAGCACCCTCGACAGGGGGACTTCACCCCTCCACTTT.